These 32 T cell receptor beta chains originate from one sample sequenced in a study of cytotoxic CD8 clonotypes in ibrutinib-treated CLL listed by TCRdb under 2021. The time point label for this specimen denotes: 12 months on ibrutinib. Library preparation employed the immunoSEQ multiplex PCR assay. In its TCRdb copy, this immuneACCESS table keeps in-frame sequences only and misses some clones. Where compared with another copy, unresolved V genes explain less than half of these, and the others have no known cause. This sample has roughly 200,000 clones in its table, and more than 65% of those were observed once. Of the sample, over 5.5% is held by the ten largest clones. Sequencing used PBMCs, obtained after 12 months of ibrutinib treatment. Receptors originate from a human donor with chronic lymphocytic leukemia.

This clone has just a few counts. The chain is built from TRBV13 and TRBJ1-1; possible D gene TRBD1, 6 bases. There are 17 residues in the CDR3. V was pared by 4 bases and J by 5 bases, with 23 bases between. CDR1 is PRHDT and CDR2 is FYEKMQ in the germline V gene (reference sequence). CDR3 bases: TGTGCCAGCAGCTACAGGGTAGGGTTTGGGTTGGTTACTGAAGCTTTCTTT. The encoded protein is CASSYRVGFGLVTEAFF.

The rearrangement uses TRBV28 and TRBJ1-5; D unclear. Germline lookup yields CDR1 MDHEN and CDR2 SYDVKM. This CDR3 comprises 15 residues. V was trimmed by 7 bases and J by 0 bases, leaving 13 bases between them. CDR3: CASKGGRYSNQPQHF. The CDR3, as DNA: TGTGCCAGCAAGGGAGGGCGGTATAGCAATCAGCCCCAGCATTTT.

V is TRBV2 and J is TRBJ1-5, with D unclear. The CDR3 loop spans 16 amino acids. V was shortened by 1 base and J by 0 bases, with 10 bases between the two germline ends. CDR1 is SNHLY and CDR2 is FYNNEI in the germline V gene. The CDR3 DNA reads TGTGCCAGCAGTGAAGGGCAGTCTTATAGCAATCAGCCCCAGCATTTT. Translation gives CASSEGQSYSNQPQHF.

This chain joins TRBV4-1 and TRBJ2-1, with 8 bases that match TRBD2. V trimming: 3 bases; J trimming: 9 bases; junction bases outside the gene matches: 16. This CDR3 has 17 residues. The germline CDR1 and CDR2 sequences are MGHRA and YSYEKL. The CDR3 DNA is TGCGCCAGCAGCCACAAGGGAGTTAGCGGGAATTTTGGTGAGCAGTTCTTC. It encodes CASSHKGVSGNFGEQFF.

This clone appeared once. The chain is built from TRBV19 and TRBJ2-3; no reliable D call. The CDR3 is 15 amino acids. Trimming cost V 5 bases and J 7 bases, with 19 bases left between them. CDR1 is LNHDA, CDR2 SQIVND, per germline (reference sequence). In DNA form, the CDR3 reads TGTGCCAGTAGTTTTTCCGGAGCAGGCGAGAATACGCAGTATTTT. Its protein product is CASSFSGAGENTQYF.

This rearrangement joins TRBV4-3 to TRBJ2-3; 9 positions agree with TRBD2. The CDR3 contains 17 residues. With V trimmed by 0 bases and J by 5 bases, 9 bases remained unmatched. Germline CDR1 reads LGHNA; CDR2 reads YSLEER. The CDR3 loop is CASSQDSGTSRLDTQYF. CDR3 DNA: TGCGCCAGCAGCCAAGACTCCGGGACTAGCCGCTTAGATACGCAGTATTTT.

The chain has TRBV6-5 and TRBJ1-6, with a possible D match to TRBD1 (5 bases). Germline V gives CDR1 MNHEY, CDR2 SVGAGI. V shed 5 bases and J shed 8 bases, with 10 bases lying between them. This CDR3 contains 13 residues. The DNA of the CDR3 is TGTGCCAGCAGTAGCAGGGAGGATTCACCCCTCCACTTT. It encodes CASSSREDSPLHF.

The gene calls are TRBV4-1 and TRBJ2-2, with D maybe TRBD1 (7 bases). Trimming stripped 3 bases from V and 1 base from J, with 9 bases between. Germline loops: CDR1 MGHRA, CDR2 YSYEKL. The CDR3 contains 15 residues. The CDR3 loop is CASSHQGGNTGELFF. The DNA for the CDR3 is TGCGCCAGCAGCCATCAGGGGGGGAACACCGGGGAGCTGTTTTTT.

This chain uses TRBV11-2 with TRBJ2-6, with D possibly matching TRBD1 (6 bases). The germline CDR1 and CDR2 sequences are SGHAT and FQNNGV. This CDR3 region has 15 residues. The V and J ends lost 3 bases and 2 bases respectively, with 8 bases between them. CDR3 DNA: TGTGCCAGCAGCTTCCAGGGGACTGGGGCCAACGTCCTGACTTTC. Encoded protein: CASSFQGTGANVLTF.

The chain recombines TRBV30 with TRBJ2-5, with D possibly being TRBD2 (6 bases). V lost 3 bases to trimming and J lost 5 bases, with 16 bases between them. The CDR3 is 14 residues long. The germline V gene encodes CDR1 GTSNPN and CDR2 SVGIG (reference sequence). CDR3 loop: CAWSRGLPQETQYF. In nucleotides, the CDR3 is TGTGCCTGGAGCCGTGGACTACCCCAGGAGACCCAGTACTTC.

The CDR3: CASSLIVTGDQPQHF. CDR3 in DNA: TGTGCCAGCAGCTTGATCGTTACAGGAGATCAGCCCCAGCATTTT. The chain is built from TRBV5-5 and TRBJ1-5; a possible D gene is TRBD1 (5 bases). Germline loops: CDR1 SGHKS, CDR2 YYEKEE (reference sequence). V lost 1 base and J 5 bases, leaving 13 bases between the germline ends. This CDR3 is 15 amino acids long.

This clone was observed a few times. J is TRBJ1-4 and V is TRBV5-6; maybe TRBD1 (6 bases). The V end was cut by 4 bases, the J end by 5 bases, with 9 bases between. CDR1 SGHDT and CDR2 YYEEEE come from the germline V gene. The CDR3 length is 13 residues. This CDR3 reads CASSPTGNEKLFF. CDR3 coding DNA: TGTGCCAGCAGCCCCACAGGGAATGAAAAACTGTTTTTT.

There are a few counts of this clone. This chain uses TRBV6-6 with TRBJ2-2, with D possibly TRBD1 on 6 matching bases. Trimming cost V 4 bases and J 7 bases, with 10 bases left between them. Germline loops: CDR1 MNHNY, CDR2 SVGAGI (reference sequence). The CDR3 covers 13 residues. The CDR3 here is CASSSDSGGELFF. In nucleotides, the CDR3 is TGTGCCAGCAGTTCGGACAGCGGCGGGGAGCTGTTTTTT.

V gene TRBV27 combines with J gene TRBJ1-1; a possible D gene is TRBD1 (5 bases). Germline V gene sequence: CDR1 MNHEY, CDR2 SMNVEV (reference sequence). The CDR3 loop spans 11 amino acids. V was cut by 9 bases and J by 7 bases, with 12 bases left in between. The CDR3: CARHTTVEAFF. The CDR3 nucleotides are TGTGCCAGACACACGACAGTTGAAGCTTTCTTT.

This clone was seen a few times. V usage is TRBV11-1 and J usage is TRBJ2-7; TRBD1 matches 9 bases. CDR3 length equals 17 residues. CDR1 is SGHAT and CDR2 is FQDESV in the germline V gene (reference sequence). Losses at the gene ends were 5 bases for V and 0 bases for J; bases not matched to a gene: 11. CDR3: CASSPLGDRASSYEQYF. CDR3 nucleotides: TGTGCCAGCAGCCCCCTCGGGGACAGGGCCAGCTCCTACGAGCAGTACTTC. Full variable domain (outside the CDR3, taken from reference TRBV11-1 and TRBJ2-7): EAEVAQSPRYKITEKSQAVAFWCDPISGHATLYWYRQILGQGPELLVQFQDESVVDDSQLPKDRFSAERLKGVDSTLKIQPAELGDSAMYLCASSPLGDRASSYEQYFGPGTRLTVT.

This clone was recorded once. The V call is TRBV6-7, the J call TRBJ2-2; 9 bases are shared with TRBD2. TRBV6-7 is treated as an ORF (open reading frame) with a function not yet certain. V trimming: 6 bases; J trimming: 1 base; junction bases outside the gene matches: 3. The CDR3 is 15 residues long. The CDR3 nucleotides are TGTGCCAGCAGCCAGACTAGCGGGAACACCGGGGAGCTGTTTTTT. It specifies CASSQTSGNTGELFF.

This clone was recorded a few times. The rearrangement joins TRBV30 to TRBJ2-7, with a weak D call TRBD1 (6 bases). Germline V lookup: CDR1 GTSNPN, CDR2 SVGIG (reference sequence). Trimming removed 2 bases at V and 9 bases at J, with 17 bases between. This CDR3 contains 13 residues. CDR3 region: CAWSTGPQGRQYF. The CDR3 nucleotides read TGTGCCTGGAGTACTGGACCCCAGGGGCGGCAGTACTTC.

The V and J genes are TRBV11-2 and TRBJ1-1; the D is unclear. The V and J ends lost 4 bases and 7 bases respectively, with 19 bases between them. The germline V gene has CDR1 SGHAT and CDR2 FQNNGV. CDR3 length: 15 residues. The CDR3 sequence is CASSSNHGPLGEAFF. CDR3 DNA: TGTGCCAGCAGCTCGAACCATGGGCCTTTAGGTGAAGCTTTCTTT. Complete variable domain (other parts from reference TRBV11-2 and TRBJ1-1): EAGVAQSPRYKIIEKRQSVAFWCNPISGHATLYWYQQILGQGPKLLIQFQNNGVVDDSQLPKDRFSAERLKGVDSTLKIQPAKLEDSAVYLCASSSNHGPLGEAFFGQGTRLTVV.

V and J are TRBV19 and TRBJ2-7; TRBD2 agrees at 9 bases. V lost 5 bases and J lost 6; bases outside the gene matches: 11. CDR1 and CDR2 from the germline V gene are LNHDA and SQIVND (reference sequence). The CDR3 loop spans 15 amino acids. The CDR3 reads CASSVSSGGSTEQYF. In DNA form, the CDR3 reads TGTGCCAGTAGTGTGTCGAGCGGGGGGTCTACCGAGCAGTACTTC.

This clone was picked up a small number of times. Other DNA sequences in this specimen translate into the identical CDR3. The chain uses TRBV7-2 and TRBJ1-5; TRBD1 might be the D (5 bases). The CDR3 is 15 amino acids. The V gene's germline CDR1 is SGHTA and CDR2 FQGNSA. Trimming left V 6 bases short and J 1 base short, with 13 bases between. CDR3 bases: TGTGCCAGCAGTTTTGGAGGGGCGAGCAATCAGCCCCAGCATTTT. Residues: CASSFGGASNQPQHF.

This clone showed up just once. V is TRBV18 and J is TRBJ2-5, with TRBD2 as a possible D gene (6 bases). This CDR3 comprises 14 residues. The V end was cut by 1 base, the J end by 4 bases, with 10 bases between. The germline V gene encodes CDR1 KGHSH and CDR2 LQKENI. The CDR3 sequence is CASSPRGEAETQYF. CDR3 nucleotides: TGTGCCAGCTCACCACGGGGGGAGGCAGAGACCCAGTACTTC.

This chain's CDR3 is CASSRDGATANEKLFF. CDR3 coding DNA: TGCGCCAGCAGCCGGGATGGGGCTACAGCTAATGAAAAACTGTTTTTT. The V gene is TRBV5-1, the J gene TRBJ1-4; D is possibly TRBD1 (5 bases). V lost 4 bases and J 3 bases, leaving 16 bases between the germline ends. The V gene's germline CDR1 is SGHRS and CDR2 YFSETQ. The CDR3 spans 16 residues.

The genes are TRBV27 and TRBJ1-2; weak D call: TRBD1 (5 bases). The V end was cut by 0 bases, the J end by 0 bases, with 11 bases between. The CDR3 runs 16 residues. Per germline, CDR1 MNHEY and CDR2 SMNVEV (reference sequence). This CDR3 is CASSLSGLTANYGYTF. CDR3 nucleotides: TGTGCCAGCAGTTTATCGGGACTGACAGCTAACTATGGCTACACCTTC.

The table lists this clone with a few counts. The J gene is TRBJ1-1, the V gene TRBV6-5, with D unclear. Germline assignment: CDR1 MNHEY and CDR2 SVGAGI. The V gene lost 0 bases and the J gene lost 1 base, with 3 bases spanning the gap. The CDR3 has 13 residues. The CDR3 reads CASSYSKNTEAFF. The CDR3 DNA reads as TGTGCCAGCAGTTACTCGAAGAACACTGAAGCTTTCTTT.

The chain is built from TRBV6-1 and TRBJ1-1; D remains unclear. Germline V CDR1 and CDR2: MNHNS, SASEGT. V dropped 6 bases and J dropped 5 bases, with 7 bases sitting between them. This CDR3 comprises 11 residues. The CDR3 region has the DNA TGTGCCAGCAGGGAGGAGACTGAAGCTTTCTTT. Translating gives CASREETEAFF.

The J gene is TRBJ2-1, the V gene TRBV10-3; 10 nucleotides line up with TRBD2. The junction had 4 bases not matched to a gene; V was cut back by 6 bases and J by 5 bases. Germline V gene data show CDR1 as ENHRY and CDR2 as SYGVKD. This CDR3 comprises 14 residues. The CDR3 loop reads CAIRAGGFNNEQFF. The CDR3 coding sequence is TGTGCCATCAGAGCGGGGGGGTTCAACAATGAGCAGTTCTTC.

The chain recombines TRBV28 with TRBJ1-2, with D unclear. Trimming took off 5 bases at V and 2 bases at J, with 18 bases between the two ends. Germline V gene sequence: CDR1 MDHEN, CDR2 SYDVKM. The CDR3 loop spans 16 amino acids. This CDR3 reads CASSLHALRTNYGYTF. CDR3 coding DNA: TGTGCCAGCAGTCTTCATGCTCTTAGAACCAACTATGGCTACACCTTC.

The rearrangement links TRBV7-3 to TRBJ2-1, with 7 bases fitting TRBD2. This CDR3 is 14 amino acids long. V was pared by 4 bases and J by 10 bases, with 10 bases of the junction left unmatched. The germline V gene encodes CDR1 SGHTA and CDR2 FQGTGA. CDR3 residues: CASSSRGSGGEQFF. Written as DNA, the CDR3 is TGTGCCAGCAGCTCCCGAGGATCCGGGGGGGAGCAGTTCTTC.

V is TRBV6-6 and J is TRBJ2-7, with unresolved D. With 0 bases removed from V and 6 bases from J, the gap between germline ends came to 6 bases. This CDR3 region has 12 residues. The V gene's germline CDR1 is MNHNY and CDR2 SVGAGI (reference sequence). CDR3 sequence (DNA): TGTGCCAGCAGTTACTCGGGCAGCGAGCAGTACTTC. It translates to CASSYSGSEQYF.

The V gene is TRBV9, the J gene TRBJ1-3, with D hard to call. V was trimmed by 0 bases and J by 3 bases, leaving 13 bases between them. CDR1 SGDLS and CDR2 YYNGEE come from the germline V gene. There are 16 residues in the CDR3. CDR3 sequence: CASSVGPRGGGNTIYF. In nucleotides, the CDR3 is TGTGCCAGCAGCGTAGGCCCCCGGGGTGGTGGAAACACCATATATTTT.

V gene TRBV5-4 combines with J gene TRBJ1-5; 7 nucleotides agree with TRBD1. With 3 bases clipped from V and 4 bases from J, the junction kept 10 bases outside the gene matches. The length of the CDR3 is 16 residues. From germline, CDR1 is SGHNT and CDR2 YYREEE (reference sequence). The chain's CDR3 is CASSSQPGTENQPQHF. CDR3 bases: TGTGCCAGCAGCTCCCAGCCTGGGACAGAAAATCAGCCCCAGCATTTT.

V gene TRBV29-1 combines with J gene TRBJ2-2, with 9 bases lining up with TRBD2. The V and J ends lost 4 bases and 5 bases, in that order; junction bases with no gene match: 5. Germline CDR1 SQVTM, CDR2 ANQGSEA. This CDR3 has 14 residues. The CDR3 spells CSVVAGVGTGELFF. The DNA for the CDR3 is TGCAGCGTTGTAGCGGGAGTTGGGACCGGGGAGCTGTTTTTT.